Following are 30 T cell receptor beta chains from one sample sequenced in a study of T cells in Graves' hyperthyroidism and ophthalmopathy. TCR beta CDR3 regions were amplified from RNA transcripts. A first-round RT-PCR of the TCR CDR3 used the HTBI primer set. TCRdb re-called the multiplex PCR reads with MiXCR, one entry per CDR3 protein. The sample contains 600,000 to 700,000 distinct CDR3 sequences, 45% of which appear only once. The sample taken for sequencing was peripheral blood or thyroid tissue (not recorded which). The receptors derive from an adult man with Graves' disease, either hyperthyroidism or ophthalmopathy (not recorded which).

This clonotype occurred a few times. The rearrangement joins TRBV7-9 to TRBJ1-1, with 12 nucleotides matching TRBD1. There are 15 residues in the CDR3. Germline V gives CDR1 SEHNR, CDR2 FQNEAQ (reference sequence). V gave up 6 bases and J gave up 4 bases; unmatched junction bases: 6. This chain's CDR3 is CASREGQGASTEAFF. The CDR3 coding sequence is TGTGCCAGCAGAGAGGGACAGGGGGCGAGCACTGAAGCTTTCTTT.

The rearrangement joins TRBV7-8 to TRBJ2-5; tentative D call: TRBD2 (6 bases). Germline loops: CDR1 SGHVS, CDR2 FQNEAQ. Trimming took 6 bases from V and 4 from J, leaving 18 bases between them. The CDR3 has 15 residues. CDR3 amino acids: CASSLGPEEGETQYF. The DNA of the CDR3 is TGTGCCAGCAGTTTGGGACCGGAGGAGGGAGAGACCCAGTACTTC.

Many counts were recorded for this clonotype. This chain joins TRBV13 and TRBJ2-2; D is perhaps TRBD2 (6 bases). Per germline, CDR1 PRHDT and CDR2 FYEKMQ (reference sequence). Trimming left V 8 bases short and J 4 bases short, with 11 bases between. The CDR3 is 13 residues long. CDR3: CASGRSTTGELFF. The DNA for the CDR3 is TGTGCCAGCGGGAGGTCGACCACCGGGGAGCTGTTTTTT.

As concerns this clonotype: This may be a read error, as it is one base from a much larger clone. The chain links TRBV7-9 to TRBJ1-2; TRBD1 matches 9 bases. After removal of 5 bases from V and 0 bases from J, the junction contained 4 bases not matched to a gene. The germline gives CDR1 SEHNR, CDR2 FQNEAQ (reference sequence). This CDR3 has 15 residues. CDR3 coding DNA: TGTGCCAGCAGCCAAGGGACAGGGACTAACTATGGCTACACCTTC. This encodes CASSQGTGTNYGYTF.

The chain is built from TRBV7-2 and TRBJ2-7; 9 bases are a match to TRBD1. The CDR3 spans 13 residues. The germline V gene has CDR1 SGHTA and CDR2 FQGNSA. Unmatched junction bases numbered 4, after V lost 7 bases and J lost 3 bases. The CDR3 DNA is TGTGCCAGCATGGACAGGGGAGGCTACGAGCAGTACTTC. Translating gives CASMDRGGYEQYF.

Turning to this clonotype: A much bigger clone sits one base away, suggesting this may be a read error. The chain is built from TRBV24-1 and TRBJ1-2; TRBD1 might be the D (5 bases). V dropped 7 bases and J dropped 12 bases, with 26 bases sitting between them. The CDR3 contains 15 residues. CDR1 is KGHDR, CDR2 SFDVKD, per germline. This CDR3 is CATRAPDKEAEGHTF. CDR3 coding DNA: TGTGCCACCAGAGCCCCGGACAAGGAGGCGGAAGGCCACACCTTC.

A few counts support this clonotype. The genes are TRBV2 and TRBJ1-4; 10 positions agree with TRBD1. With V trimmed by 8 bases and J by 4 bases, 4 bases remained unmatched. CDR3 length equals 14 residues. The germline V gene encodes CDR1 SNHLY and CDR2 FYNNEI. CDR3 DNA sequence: TGTGCCAGCTCCGGGACAGGGGATAATGAAAAACTGTTTTTT. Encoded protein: CASSGTGDNEKLFF.

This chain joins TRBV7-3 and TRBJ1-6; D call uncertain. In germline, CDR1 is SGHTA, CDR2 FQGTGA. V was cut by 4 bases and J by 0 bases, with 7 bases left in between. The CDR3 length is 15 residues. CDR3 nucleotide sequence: TGTGCCAGCAGCTCCCTAGTCTCCTATAATTCACCCCTCCACTTT. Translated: CASSSLVSYNSPLHF.

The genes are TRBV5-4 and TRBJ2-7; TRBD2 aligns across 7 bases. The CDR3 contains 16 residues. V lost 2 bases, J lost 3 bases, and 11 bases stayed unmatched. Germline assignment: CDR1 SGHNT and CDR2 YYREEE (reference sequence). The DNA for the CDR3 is TGTGCCAGCAGCTTAGGGCCGCGAGCGGGGAGCTACGAGCAGTACTTC. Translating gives CASSLGPRAGSYEQYF.

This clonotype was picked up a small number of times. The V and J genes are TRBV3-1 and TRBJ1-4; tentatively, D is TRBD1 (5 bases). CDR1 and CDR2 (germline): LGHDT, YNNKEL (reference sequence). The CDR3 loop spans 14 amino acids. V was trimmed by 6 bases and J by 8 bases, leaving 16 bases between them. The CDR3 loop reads CASSERWGVEKLFF. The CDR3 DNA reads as TGTGCCAGCAGTGAAAGGTGGGGCGTCGAAAAACTGTTTTTT. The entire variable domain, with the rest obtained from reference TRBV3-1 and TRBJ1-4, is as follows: DTAVSQTPKYLVTQMGNDKSIKCEQNLGHDTMYWYKQDSKKFLKIMFSYNNKELIINETVPNRFSPKSPDKAHLNLHINSLELGDSAVYFCASSERWGVEKLFFGSGTQLSVL.

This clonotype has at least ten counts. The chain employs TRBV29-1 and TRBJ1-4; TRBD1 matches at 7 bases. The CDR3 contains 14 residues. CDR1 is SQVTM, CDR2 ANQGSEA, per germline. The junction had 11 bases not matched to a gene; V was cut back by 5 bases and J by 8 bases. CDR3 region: CSVSMTGMGEKLFF. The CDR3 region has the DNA TGCAGCGTTTCGATGACAGGGATGGGCGAAAAACTGTTTTTT.

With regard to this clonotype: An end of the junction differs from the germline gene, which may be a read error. The CDR3 loop is CASSQALAGRVSYEQYF. The CDR3, as DNA: TGTGCCAGCAGCCAAGCCCTAGCGGGCCGAGTCTCCTACGAGCAGTACTTC. V is TRBV5-1 and J is TRBJ2-7, with 8 nucleotides matching TRBD2. The CDR3 runs 17 residues. Germline CDR1 and CDR2: SGHRS and YFSETQ.

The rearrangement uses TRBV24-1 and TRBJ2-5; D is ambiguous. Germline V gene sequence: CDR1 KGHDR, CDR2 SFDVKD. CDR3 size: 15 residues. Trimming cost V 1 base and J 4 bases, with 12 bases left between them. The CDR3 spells CATSDFWFTRETQYF. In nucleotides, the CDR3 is TGTGCCACCAGTGATTTTTGGTTTACAAGAGAGACCCAGTACTTC.

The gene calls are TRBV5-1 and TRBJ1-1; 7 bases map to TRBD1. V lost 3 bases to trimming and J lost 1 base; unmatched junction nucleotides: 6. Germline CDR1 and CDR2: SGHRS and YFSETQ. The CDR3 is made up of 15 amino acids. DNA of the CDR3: TGCGCCAGCAGCTCCTGGACAGGAGAGAACACTGAAGCTTTCTTT. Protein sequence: CASSSWTGENTEAFF.

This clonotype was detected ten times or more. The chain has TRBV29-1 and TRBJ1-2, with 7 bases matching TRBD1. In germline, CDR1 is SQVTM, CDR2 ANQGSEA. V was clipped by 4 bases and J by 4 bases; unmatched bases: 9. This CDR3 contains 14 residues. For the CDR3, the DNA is TGCAGCGTTGTTCCCGACAGGGAGCCCTATGGCTACACCTTC. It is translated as CSVVPDREPYGYTF.

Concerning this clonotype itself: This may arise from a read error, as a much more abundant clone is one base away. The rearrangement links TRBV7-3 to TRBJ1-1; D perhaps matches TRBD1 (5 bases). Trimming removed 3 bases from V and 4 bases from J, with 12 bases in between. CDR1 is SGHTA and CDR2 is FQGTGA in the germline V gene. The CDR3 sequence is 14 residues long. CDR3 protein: CASSFGDGSTEAFF. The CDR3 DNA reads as TGTGCCAGCAGCTTCGGGGACGGGAGCACTGAAGCTTTCTTT.

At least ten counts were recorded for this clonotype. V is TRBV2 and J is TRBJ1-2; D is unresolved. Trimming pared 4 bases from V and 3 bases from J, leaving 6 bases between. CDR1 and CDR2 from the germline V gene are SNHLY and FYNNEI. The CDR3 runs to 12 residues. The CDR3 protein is CASSGGHYGYTF. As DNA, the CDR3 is TGTGCCAGCAGTGGAGGCCACTATGGCTACACCTTC.

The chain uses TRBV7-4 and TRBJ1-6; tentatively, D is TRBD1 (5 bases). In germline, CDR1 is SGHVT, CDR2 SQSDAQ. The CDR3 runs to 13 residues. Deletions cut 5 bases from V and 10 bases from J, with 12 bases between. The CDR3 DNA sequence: TGTGCCAGCAGCCCCCAGGGCCAGTCACCCCTCCACTTT. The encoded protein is CASSPQGQSPLHF.

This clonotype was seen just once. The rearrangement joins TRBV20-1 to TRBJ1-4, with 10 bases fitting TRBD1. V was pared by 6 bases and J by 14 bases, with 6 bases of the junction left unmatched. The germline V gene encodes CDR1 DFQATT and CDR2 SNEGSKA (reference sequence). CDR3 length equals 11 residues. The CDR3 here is CSAEDRGSLFF. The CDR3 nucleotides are TGCAGTGCCGAGGACAGGGGGTCGCTGTTTTTT.

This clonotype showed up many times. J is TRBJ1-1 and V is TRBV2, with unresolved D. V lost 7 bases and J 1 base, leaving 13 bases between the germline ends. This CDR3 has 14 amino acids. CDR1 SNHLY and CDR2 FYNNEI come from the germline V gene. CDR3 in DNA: TGTGCCAGCACCTTCAAAAAGGGGAACACTGAAGCTTTCTTT. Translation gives CASTFKKGNTEAFF.

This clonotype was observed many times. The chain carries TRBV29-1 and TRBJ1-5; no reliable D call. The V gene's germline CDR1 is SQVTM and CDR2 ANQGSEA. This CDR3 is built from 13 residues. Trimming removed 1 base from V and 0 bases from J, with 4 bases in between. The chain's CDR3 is CSVEAGSNQPQHF. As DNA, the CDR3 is TGCAGCGTTGAAGCAGGTAGCAATCAGCCCCAGCATTTT.

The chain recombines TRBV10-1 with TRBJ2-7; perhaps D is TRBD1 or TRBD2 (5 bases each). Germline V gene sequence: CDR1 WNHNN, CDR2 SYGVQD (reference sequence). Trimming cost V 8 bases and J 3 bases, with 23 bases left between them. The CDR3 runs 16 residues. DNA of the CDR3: TGCGCCAGCCGGAGAAGCCGAGGGGTGGGAGTCTACGAGCAGTACTTC. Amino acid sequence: CASRRSRGVGVYEQYF.

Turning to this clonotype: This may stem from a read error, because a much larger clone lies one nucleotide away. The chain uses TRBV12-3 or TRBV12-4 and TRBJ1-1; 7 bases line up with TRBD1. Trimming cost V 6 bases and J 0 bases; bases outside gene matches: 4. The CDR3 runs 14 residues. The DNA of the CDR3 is TGTGCCAGCAGCAAGGGGGCGGTGAACACTGAAGCTTTCTTT. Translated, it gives CASSKGAVNTEAFF.

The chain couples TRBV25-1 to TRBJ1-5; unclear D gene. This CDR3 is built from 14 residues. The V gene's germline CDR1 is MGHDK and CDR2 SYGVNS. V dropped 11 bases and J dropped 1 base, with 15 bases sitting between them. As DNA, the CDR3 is TGTGCCTGGAGCCCCCCCCAAAGCAATCAGCCCCAGCATTTT. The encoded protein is CAWSPPQSNQPQHF.

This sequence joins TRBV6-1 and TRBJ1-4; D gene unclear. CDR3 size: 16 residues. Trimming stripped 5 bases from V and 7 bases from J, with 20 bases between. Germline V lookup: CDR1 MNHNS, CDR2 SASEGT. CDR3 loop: CASSMAWTGHGEKLFF. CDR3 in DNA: TGTGCCAGCAGTATGGCGTGGACGGGCCATGGTGAAAAACTGTTTTTT.

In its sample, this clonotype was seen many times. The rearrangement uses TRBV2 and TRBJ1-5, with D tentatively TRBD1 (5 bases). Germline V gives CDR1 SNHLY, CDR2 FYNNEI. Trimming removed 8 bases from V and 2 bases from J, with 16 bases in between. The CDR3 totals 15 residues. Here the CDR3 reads CASRPWGGGNQPQHF. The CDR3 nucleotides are TGTGCCAGCCGGCCGTGGGGAGGGGGCAATCAGCCCCAGCATTTT.

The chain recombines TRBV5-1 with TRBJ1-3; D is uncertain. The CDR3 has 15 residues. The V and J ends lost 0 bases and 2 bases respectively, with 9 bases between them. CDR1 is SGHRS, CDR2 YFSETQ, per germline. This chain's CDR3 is CASSLGRKTGNTIYF. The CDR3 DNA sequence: TGCGCCAGCAGCTTGGGACGGAAGACTGGAAACACCATATATTTT.

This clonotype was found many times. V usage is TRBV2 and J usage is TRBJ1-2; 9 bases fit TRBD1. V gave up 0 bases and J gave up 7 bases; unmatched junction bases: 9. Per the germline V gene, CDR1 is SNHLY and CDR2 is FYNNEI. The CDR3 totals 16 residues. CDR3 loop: CASSEALLGTGSGYTF. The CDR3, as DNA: TGTGCCAGCAGTGAAGCGCTTCTAGGGACAGGGTCTGGCTACACCTTC.

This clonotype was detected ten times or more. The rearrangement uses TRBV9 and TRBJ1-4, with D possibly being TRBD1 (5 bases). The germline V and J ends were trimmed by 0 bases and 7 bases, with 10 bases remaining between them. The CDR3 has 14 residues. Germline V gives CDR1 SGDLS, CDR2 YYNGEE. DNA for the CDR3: TGTGCCAGCAGCGTAGGGTCGGGGCGTGAAAAACTGTTTTTT. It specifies CASSVGSGREKLFF.

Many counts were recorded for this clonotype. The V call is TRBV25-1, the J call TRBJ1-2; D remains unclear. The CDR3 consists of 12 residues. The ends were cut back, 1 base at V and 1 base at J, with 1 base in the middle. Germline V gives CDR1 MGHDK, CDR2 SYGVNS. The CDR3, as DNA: TGTGCCAGCAGTGAATTTAACTATGGCTACACCTTC. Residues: CASSEFNYGYTF.